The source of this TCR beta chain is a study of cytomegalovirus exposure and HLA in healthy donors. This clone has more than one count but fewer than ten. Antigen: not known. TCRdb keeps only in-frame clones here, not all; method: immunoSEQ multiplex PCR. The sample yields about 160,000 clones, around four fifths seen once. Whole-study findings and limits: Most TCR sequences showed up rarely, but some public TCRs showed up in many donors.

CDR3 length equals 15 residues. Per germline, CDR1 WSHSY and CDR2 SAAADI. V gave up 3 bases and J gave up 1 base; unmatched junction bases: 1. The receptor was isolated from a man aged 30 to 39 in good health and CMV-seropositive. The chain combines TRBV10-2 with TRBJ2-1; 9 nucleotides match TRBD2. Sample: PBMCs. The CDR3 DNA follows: TGCGCCAGCAGTGAACTAGCGGGTTCCTACAATGAGCAGTTCTTC. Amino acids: CASSELAGSYNEQFF.